A selection of T cell receptor beta chains follows, all from one sample in a study of blood T cells in healthy people across ages. One entry per CDR3 protein, called by TCRdb with MiXCR from the 5' RACE reads. The table includes 1.5 million to 2 million distinct CDR3 sequences, 35% to 50% detected once. The sample consisted of blood. These receptors all stem from a human donor in good health. CDR3s include the opening cysteine and the closing phenylalanine or tryptophan. Fields, in order: J gene, D gene, clone size, V gene, CDR3 DNA, CDR3 protein. D genes are given only for firm matches. A clone size is listed for some rows: how often the clone was seen (once, few, many), or a class if it is expanded.

TRBJ2-5,.,.,TRBV29-1,TGCAGCGTTGGGGTCAGGGAGCAGCAGTACTTC,CSVGVREQQYF
TRBJ2-7,.,few,TRBV20-1,TGCAGTGCTAGAGCGGGGGCAGGTGCTTCCTACGAGCAGTACTTC,CSARAGAGASYEQYF
TRBJ2-3,.,.,TRBV9,TGTGCCAGCAGCGCGGGGACCTATAGTTCCACAGATACGCAGTATTTT,CASSAGTYSSTDTQYF
TRBJ1-4,.,.,TRBV11-2,TGTGCCAGCAGCTTAGTCTGGGCTAATGAAAAACTGTTTTTT,CASSLVWANEKLFF
TRBJ2-1,.,.,TRBV3-1,TGTGCCAGCAGCCTTGAGGAACGGGGGGCGTACAATGAGCAGTTCTTC,CASSLEERGAYNEQFF
TRBJ2-3,TRBD2,.,TRBV5-1,TGCGCCAGCAGCTTCCGCTCCCAGCGGGGGGGCGGAGATACGCAGTATTTT,CASSFRSQRGGGDTQYF
TRBJ1-2,TRBD1,.,TRBV15,TGTGCCACCAGCAGAGAAGTGGGACAGGGGGCTGGCTATGGCTACACCTTC,CATSREVGQGAGYGYTF
TRBJ2-1,TRBD1,few,TRBV10-3,TGTGCCATTCGACAGGGTAGGCATGAGCAGTTCTTC,CAIRQGRHEQFF
TRBJ2-6,TRBD2,many,TRBV9,TGTGCCAGCAGCGTAGAGGGTAGCGGGGGGCCGGACTCTGGGGCCAACGTCCTGACTTTC,CASSVEGSGGPDSGANVLTF
TRBJ2-7,.,.,TRBV28,TGTGCCAGCAGCTTTTGGTTTAAGGGTGGCTACGAGCAGTACTTC,CASSFWFKGGYEQYF
TRBJ2-5,TRBD1,few,TRBV7-9,TGTGCCAGCAGCTTTCAAACCCCTCCGACAGGGGTTCAAGAGACCCAGTACTTC,CASSFQTPPTGVQETQYF
TRBJ1-5,.,.,TRBV7-2,TGTACCAGCAGCTTGCAGGAGGGGCAGCCCCAGCATTTT,CTSSLQEGQPQHF
TRBJ2-1,.,few,TRBV20-1,TGCAGTGCGGCCGAGGGGCCTTCCTACAATGAGCAGTTCTTC,CSAAEGPSYNEQFF
TRBJ2-7,TRBD1,.,TRBV12-3/TRBV12-4,TGTGCCAGCAGTTCGGGGAGTACAGGGGGCCAGCAGTACTTC,CASSSGSTGGQQYF
TRBJ2-7,.,.,TRBV15,TGTGCCACCAGCAGAGTAGGGGCAACCGGGAGTACCTACGAGCAGTACTTC,CATSRVGATGSTYEQYF
TRBJ2-7,.,few,TRBV10-3,TGTGCCATCAGTGAGTCAGGGCAGGCTCCCTACGAGCAGTACTTC,CAISESGQAPYEQYF
TRBJ2-5,TRBD2,.,TRBV24-1,TGTGCCACCAGTGATAAGGGCACTAGCGGGGAGGAGACCCAGTACTTC,CATSDKGTSGEETQYF
TRBJ1-2,.,few,TRBV30,TGTGCCTGGACTCGACTACCGGGACCTCGAGGCGATGGCTACACCTTC,CAWTRLPGPRGDGYTF
TRBJ2-1,.,many,TRBV29-1,TGCAGCGTTGAAGATGAAGGTCTGGTCTACAATGAGCAGTTCTTC,CSVEDEGLVYNEQFF
TRBJ1-2,.,.,TRBV2,TGTGCCAGCAGTGAGGTCAAGGAATCCGGCTACACCTTC,CASSEVKESGYTF
TRBJ1-2,TRBD1,.,TRBV18,TGTGCCAGCTCACCGAAGGGACAGGGAGACTATGGCTACACCTTC,CASSPKGQGDYGYTF
TRBJ1-5,.,.,TRBV2,TGTGCCAGCAGGGAAGTATATAGCAATCAGCCCCAGCATTTT,CASREVYSNQPQHF
TRBJ2-7,.,.,TRBV6-2/TRBV6-3,TGTGCCAGCAGCCCTTCATGGTCCTACGAGCAGTACTTC,CASSPSWSYEQYF
TRBJ2-3,.,.,TRBV12-3/TRBV12-4,TGTGCCAGCAGTTTATACCAGTTGGGACCAGATACGCGGTATTTT,CASSLYQLGPDTRYF
TRBJ1-1,.,once,TRBV20-1,TGCAGTGCTAGTGCCAGGGGCCAGGCTAGTACTGAAGCTTTCTTT,CSASARGQASTEAFF
TRBJ2-7,.,few,TRBV18,TGTGCCAGCTCTCAATCCCTGACAGGAGCAACCTACGAGCAGTACTTC,CASSQSLTGATYEQYF
TRBJ2-7,.,.,TRBV12-3/TRBV12-4,TGTGCCAGCAAGGGCGGGAAAGACGAGCAGTACTTC,CASKGGKDEQYF
TRBJ1-1,.,.,TRBV10-3,TGTGCCATCAGCCCGGACCTTACTGAAGCTTTCTTT,CAISPDLTEAFF
TRBJ1-1,TRBD1,.,TRBV6-5,TGTGCCAGCAACAGGGGGCGGCTCACTGAAGCTTTCTTT,CASNRGRLTEAFF
TRBJ2-2,TRBD1,.,TRBV6-2/TRBV6-3,TGTGCCAGCTCGGGACAGGGCTTTGCCGGGGGGCTGTTTTTT,CASSGQGFAGGLFF
TRBJ2-7,.,many,TRBV6-2/TRBV6-3,TGTGCCAGCAGCCGGACCGTGAGCTCCTACGAGCAGTACTTC,CASSRTVSSYEQYF
TRBJ1-2,.,few,TRBV13,TGTGCCAGCAGCCACGGTACTAACTATGGCTACACCTTC,CASSHGTNYGYTF
TRBJ2-1,.,few,TRBV7-2,TGTGCCAGCAGCCCCCGAACCTTATCGGGTGAGCAGTTCTTC,CASSPRTLSGEQFF
TRBJ1-5,TRBD1,.,TRBV24-1,TGTGCCACCAGTGAGGATGACAGGGAGCAGCATTTT,CATSEDDREQHF
TRBJ2-3,.,.,TRBV6-5,.,CASSTSWGLITDTQYF
TRBJ2-1,.,many,TRBV20-1,TGCAGTGCTAGCCAGGGTTATTACAATGAGCAGTTCTTC,CSASQGYYNEQFF